This T cell receptor (beta chain) is drawn from a study of PD-1 blockade in classical Hodgkin lymphoma. Study-wide results and caveats: Newly diagnosed patients reportedly trailed healthy donors in baseline TCR diversity.

Time point defined: newly diagnosed, previously untreated cHL patient sample. Isolation of CD4+ T cells from thawed PBMCs was performed by magnetic negative selection. Measured with immunoSEQ multiplex PCR; TCRdb has only the in-frame clones, and not every one. The data contain 20,000 or so clones, roughly 87% of them seen just once; the ten biggest clones take up 0.25%. Trimming shortened V by 5 bases and J by 0 bases, and 6 bases separated the two germline ends. CDR1 MNHEY and CDR2 SMNVEV come from the germline V gene (reference sequence). This CDR3 is 13 amino acids long. Remarks on this clone: Antigen unknown.

The material sequenced was CD4+ T cells from blood. The receptor comes from a human donor with classical Hodgkin lymphoma. This chain uses TRBV27 with TRBJ2-3; D perhaps matches TRBD2 (6 bases). The CDR3 region has the DNA TGTGCCAGCAGTGGGGGGAGCACAGATACGCAGTATTTT. As protein: CASSGGSTDTQYF.